This T cell receptor beta chain is drawn from a study of cytomegalovirus exposure and HLA in healthy donors. Amplification used 60 Vbeta primers and 13 Jbeta primers. Using immunoSEQ multiplex PCR, the repertoire was profiled, and TCRdb retains in-frame clones only, with some absent. In the table there are 110,000 to 150,000 clones, about four fifths of which are singletons. The CDR3 has 16 residues. The V end lost 3 bases, the J end lost 3 bases, and 18 bases lay between the germline ends. Germline V gene sequence: CDR1 SGDLS, CDR2 YYNGEE. Broader study findings: Later analysis reportedly placed an Asian-associated ancestry cluster below the roughly 630-donor mean in N-insertions.

A single count supports this clone. No antigen is known for it. The receptor comes from a man aged 18 to 29 in good health and CMV-seropositive. The V gene is TRBV9, the J gene TRBJ1-2; TRBD1 might be the D (5 bases). The sample was PBMCs. The CDR3 loop reads CASSGASGGVDYGYTF. Written as DNA, the CDR3 is TGTGCCAGCAGCGGTGCTTCGGGGGGTGTCGACTATGGCTACACCTTC.